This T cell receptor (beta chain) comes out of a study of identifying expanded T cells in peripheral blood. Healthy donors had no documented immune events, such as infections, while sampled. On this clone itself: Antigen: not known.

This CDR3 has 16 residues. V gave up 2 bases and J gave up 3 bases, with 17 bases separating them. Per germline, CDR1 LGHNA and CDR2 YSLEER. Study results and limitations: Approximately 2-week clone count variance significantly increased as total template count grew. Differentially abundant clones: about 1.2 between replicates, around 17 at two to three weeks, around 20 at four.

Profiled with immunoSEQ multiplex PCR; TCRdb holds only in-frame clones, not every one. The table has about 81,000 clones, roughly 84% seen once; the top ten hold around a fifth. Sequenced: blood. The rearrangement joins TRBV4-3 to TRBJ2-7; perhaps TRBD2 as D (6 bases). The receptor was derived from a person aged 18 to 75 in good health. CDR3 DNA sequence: TGCGCCAGCAGCCAATTCTACCGGGACTCATTCTACGAGCAGTACTTC. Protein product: CASSQFYRDSFYEQYF.